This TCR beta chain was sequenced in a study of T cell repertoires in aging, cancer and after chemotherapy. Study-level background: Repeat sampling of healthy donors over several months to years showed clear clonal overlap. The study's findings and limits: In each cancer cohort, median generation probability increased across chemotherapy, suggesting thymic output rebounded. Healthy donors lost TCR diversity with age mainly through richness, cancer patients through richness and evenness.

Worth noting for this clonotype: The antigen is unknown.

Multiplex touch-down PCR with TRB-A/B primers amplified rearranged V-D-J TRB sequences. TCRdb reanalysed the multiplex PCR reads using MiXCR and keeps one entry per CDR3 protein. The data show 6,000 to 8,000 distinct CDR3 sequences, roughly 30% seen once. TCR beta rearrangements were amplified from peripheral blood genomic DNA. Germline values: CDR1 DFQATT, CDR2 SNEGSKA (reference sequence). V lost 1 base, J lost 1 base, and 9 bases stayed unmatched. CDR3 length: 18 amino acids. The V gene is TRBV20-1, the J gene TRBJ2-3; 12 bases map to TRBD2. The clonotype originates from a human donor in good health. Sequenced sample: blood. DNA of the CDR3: TGCAGTGCTAGAGCCGCTAGCGGGGGGGCCCCCCGCACAGATACGCAGTATTTT. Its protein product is CSARAASGGAPRTDTQYF.